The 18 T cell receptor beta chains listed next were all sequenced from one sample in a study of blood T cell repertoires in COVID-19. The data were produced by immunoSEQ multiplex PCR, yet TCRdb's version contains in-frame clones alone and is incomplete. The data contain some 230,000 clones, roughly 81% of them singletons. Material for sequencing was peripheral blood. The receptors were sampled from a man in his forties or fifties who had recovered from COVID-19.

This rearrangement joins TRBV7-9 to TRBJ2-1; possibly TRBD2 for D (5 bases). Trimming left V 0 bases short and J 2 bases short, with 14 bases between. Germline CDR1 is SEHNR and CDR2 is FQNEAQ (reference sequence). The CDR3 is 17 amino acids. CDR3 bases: TGTGCCAGCAGCTTAGCTGAGGGCCCGTGGGCCTACAATGAGCAGTTCTTC. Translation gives CASSLAEGPWAYNEQFF.

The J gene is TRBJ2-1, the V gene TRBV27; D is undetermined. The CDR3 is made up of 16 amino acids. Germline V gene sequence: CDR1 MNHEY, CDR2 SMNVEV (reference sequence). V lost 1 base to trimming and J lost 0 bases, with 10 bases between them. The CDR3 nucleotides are TGTGCCAGCAGTTTATTTATTCCGAGCTCCTACAATGAGCAGTTCTTC. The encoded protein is CASSLFIPSSYNEQFF.

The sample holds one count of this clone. DNA of the CDR3: TGTGCCAGCAGTTTAAGGATGCCTACAGGGGGCAATATGAGAAACACCATATATTTT. This encodes CASSLRMPTGGNMRNTIYF. The rearrangement uses TRBV28 and TRBJ1-3; TRBD1 matches at 9 bases. J was trimmed by 5 bases and V by 2 bases; bases with no gene match: 16. Germline-derived CDR1 and CDR2 are MDHEN and SYDVKM. This CDR3 is 19 amino acids long.

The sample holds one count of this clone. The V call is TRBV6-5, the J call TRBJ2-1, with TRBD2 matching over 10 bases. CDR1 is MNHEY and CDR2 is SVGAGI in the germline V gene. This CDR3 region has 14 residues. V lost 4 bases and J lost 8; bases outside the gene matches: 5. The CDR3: CASSSASGSYEQFF. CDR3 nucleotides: TGTGCCAGCAGTTCCGCTAGCGGGAGCTATGAGCAGTTCTTC.

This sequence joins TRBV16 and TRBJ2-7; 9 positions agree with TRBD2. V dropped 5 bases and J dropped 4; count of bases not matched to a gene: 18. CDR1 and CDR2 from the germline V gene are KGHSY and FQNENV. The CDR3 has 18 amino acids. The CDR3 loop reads CASSGTRHAGGPVYEQYF. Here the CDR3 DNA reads TGTGCCAGCAGCGGTACTCGCCATGCGGGAGGGCCGGTATACGAGCAGTACTTC.

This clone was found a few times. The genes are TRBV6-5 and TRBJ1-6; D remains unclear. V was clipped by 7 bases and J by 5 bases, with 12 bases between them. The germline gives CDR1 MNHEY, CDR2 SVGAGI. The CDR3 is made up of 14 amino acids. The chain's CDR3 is CASTETRNNSPLHF. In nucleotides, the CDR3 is TGTGCCAGCACCGAAACCAGGAATAATTCACCCCTCCACTTT.

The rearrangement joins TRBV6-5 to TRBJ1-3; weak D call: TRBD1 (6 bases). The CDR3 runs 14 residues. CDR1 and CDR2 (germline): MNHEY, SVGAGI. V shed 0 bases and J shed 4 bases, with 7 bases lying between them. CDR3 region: CASSYSGAGNTIYF. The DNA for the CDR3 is TGTGCCAGCAGTTACTCGGGGGCCGGAAACACCATATATTTT.

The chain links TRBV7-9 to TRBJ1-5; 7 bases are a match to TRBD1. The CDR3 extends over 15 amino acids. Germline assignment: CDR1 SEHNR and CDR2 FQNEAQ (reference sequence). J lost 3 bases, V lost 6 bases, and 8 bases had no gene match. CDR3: CASSEGAAINQPQHF. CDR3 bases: TGTGCCAGCAGTGAGGGGGCAGCCATCAATCAGCCCCAGCATTTT.

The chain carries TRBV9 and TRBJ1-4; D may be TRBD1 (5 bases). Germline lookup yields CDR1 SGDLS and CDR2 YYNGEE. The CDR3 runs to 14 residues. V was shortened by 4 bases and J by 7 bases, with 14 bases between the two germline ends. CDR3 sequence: CASSPLDRVEKLFF. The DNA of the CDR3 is TGTGCCAGCAGCCCCCTAGACAGAGTTGAAAAACTGTTTTTT.

CDR3 in DNA: TGTGCCAGCAGCTTCCCCGGGACAGGCTCGAACACCGGGGAGCTGTTTTTT. It yields the protein CASSFPGTGSNTGELFF. The J gene is TRBJ2-2, the V gene TRBV7-8, with 8 bases identical to TRBD1. Losses at the gene ends were 3 bases for V and 0 bases for J; bases not matched to a gene: 6. This CDR3 has 17 amino acids. The germline CDR1 and CDR2 sequences are SGHVS and FQNEAQ.

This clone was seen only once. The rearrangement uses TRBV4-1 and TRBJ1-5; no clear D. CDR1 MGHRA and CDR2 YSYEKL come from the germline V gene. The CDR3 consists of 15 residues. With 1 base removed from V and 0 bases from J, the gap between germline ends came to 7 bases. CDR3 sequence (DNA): TGCGCCAGCAGCCAAGGACATTATAGCAATCAGCCCCAGCATTTT. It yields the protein CASSQGHYSNQPQHF.

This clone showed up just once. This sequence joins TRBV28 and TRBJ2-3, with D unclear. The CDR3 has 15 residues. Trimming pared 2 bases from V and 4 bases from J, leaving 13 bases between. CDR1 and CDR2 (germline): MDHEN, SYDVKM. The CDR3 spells CASSLAPLLSDTQYF. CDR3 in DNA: TGTGCCAGCAGTTTAGCCCCCCTACTTTCAGATACGCAGTATTTT.

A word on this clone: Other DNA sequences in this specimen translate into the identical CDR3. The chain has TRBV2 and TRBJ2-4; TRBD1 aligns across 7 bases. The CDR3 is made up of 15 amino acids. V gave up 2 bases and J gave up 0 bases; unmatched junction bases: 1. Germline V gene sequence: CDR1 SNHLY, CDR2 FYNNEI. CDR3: CASSERGLAKNIQYF. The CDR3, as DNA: TGTGCCAGCAGTGAAAGGGGGCTAGCCAAAAACATTCAGTACTTC.

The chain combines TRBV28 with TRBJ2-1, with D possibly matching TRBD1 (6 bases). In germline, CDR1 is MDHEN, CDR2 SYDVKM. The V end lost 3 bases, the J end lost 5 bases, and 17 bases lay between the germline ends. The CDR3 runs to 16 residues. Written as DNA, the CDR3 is TGTGCCAGCAGTTTCGGAAGCGTGGGACAAGACAATGAGCAGTTCTTC. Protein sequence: CASSFGSVGQDNEQFF.

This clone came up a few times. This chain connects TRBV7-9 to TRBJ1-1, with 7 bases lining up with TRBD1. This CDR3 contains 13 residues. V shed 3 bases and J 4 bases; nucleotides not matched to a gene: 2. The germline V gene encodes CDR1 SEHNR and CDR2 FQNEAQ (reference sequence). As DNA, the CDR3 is TGTGCCAGCAGCTTGACAGGGAGCACTGAAGCTTTCTTT. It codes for CASSLTGSTEAFF.

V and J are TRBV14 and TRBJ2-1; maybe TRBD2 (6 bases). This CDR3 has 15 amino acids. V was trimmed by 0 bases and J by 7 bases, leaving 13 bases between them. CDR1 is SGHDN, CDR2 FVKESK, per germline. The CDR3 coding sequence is TGTGCCAGCAGCCAAGATCTACAGCGGGTAAATGAGCAGTTCTTC. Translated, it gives CASSQDLQRVNEQFF.

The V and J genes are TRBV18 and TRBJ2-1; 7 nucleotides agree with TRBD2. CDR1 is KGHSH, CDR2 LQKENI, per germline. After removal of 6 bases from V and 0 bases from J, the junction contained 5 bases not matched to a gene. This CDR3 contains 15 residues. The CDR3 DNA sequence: TGTGCCAGCTCCCGGGGCGGGAGCTCCTACAATGAGCAGTTCTTC. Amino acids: CASSRGGSSYNEQFF.

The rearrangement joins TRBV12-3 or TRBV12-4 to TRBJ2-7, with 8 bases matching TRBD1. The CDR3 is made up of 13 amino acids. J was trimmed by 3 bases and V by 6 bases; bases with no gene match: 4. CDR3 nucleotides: TGTGCCAGCAGCCCAGACAGGGGCTACGAGCAGTACTTC. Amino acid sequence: CASSPDRGYEQYF.